This record covers a single T cell receptor beta chain. Its antigen is undetermined. The data were taken from a study of T cells after yellow fever vaccination. 5'RACE template switching produced TCR cDNA carrying a universal primer site and UMIs. TCRdb itself ran the 5' RACE reads through MiXCR, one entry per CDR3 protein. The top ten hold approximately 15% of the sample, which has 450,000 to 550,000 distinct CDR3 sequences, 21% seen once. The study's findings and limits: The secondary response was weaker, and its peak arrived faster, on day 5 versus 15. Researchers cautioned that FACS-sorted repertoires could harbor abundant clonotypes contaminating from the bulk population.

The source is a man between 18 and 29 years old who received the YFV17D yellow fever vaccine. This specimen consisted of PBMCs, obtained more than 20 days after the first yellow fever vaccination.

The CDR3 loop reads CSVLTDNTEAFF. In nucleotides, the CDR3 is TGCAGCGTTCTGACAGATAACACTGAAGCTTTCTTT. The genes are TRBV29-1 and TRBJ1-1; maybe TRBD1 (5 bases). V was pared by 5 bases and J by 2 bases, with 9 bases between. Germline V gene data show CDR1 as SQVTM and CDR2 as ANQGSEA. The CDR3 is made up of 12 amino acids. The full variable domain, in which reference TRBV29-1 and TRBJ1-1 provide the parts outside the CDR3, is SAVISQKPSRDICQRGTSLTIQCQVDSQVTMMFWYRQQPGQSLTLIATANQGSEATYESGFVIDKFPISRPNLTFSTLTVSNMSPEDSSIYLCSVLTDNTEAFFGQGTRLTVV.